Each of the 21 T cell receptor beta chains below was sequenced from the same sample in a study of blood T cells in healthy people across ages (dated by TCRdb to 2014 to 2015). The library was produced with 5' RACE. Sequencing was carried out with an Illumina HiSeq 2500. A second PCR of about 6 to 11 cycles was run with a J-beta primer mix and a sample-barcoded 5' primer. In TCRdb, the public reads were trimmed at Q25 with fastp and aligned with MiXCR, with productive beta chains retained. Rows are unified per CDR3 protein, each entry keeping the most common DNA and genes. The sample records about 1,000,000 distinct CDR3 sequences, 40% to 50% of which are singletons. The ten biggest clones cover approximately 17% of the sample. What was sequenced was blood. Source of these receptors: a woman aged 60 to 75 in good health.

The J gene is TRBJ2-7, the V gene TRBV20-1, with D possibly being TRBD2 (6 bases). CDR3 length: 14 amino acids. Trimming left V 3 bases short and J 0 bases short, with 12 bases between. Germline V gene sequence: CDR1 DFQATT, CDR2 SNEGSKA (reference sequence). The DNA of the CDR3 is TGCAGTGCTAGTGCCGGGACTGGCTCCTACGAGCAGTACTTC. As protein: CSASAGTGSYEQYF.

This clonotype was seen ten or more times. V and J are TRBV5-1 and TRBJ2-5; 7 nucleotides match TRBD1. Losses at the gene ends were 4 bases for V and 6 bases for J; bases not matched to a gene: 3. Germline CDR1 and CDR2: SGHRS and YFSETQ. This CDR3 spans 12 amino acids. The CDR3 sequence is CASSKGAKTQYF. The DNA for the CDR3 is TGCGCCAGCAGCAAGGGGGCGAAGACCCAGTACTTC.

V and J are TRBV20-1 and TRBJ2-7; D might be TRBD1 (6 bases). Judging by the DNA end, TRBJ2-4 fits better; the J call may be wrong. CDR1 is DFQATT, CDR2 SNEGSKA, per germline (reference sequence). The CDR3 covers 14 residues. The DNA of the CDR3 is TGCAGTGGGTCTGTTGACAGGGCCAAAAACATTCAGTACTTC. It yields the protein CSGSVDRAKNIQYF.

On this clonotype: A read error may produce the germline difference seen at one junction end. The chain carries TRBV28 and TRBJ2-3, with D possibly TRBD2 on 6 matching bases. The germline V gene encodes CDR1 MDHEN and CDR2 SYDVKM. The CDR3 spans 18 residues. Here the CDR3 DNA reads TGTGCCAGCAGTTCACCCCGGGACTCTCTAGGTAGCACAGATACACAGTATTTT. Amino acids: CASSSPRDSLGSTDTQYF.

This clonotype was detected only a few times. The chain links TRBV7-9 to TRBJ2-7; D not certain. Germline CDR1 is SEHNR and CDR2 is FQNEAQ (reference sequence). This CDR3 has 12 residues. The V end was cut by 11 bases, the J end by 2 bases, with 13 bases between. The CDR3 protein is CAVTAGAYEQYF. The CDR3 nucleotides read TGTGCCGTGACGGCCGGAGCCTACGAGCAGTACTTC.

The CDR3 sequence is CASSSSGTTGAKNIQYF. CDR3 DNA: TGTGCCAGCAGTAGCTCCGGGACAACCGGCGCCAAAAACATTCAGTACTTC. The J gene is TRBJ2-4, the V gene TRBV12-3 or TRBV12-4; D may be TRBD1 (6 bases). V was clipped by 5 bases and J by 1 base, with 18 bases between them. The CDR3 is 17 amino acids.

In its sample, this clonotype was seen a few times. The chain employs TRBV25-1 and TRBJ1-2; D is unresolved. Trimming stripped 4 bases from V and 2 bases from J, with 8 bases between. The germline gives CDR1 MGHDK, CDR2 SYGVNS. There are 13 residues in the CDR3. The CDR3 DNA follows: TGTGCCAGCAGTGTGGGCACGAACTATGGCTACACCTTC. This codes for CASSVGTNYGYTF.

J is TRBJ2-1 and V is TRBV10-3; 12 bases fit TRBD2. Germline V gene data show CDR1 as ENHRY and CDR2 as SYGVKD. This CDR3 has 13 amino acids. With V trimmed by 11 bases and J by 9 bases, 8 bases remained unmatched. Written as DNA, the CDR3 is TGTGCCGCCCTAGCGGGAGGGCCGGGTGAGCAGTTCTTC. Translated: CAALAGGPGEQFF.

This clonotype showed up just once. J is TRBJ1-1 and V is TRBV30, with a tentative D call TRBD1 (5 bases). With 8 bases removed from V and 3 bases from J, the gap between germline ends came to 16 bases. CDR1 and CDR2 (germline): GTSNPN, SVGIG (reference sequence). The CDR3 is made up of 13 amino acids. Written as DNA, the CDR3 is TGTGCCGCCTACCGAACGGGGGACACTGAAGCTTTCTTT. Translated, it gives CAAYRTGDTEAFF.

The chain has TRBV4-2 and TRBJ2-1; 7 bases are shared with TRBD2. This CDR3 has 17 residues. Germline-derived CDR1 and CDR2 are LGHNA and YNFKEQ. V dropped 5 bases and J dropped 8; count of bases not matched to a gene: 18. The CDR3 loop reads CASSSHPLGEGMDEQFF. CDR3 bases: TGTGCCAGCAGCTCGCACCCTTTGGGGGAGGGTATGGATGAGCAGTTCTTC.

The V call is TRBV29-1, the J call TRBJ1-1; 8 bases match TRBD1. The trim removed 8 bases at V and 5 bases at J, leaving 13 bases unmatched. Germline CDR1 reads SQVTM; CDR2 reads ANQGSEA. This CDR3 has 14 amino acids. This chain's CDR3 is CSYIKRQGATEAFF. The CDR3 DNA reads TGCAGCTATATCAAGAGGCAGGGGGCTACTGAAGCTTTCTTT. Together with reference TRBV29-1 and TRBJ1-1, the CDR3 gives the full variable domain: SAVISQKPSRDICQRGTSLTIQCQVDSQVTMMFWYRQQPGQSLTLIATANQGSEATYESGFVIDKFPISRPNLTFSTLTVSNMSPEDSSIYLCSYIKRQGATEAFFGQGTRLTVV.

This clonotype has a count of ten or more. The gene calls are TRBV29-1 and TRBJ2-7; D remains ambiguous. CDR3 length equals 12 residues. V shed 6 bases and J shed 1 base, with 10 bases lying between them. CDR1 SQVTM and CDR2 ANQGSEA come from the germline V gene. The chain's CDR3 is CSVTTVSYEQYF. The CDR3, as DNA: TGCAGCGTCACCACTGTTTCCTACGAGCAGTACTTC.

This clonotype was seen just once. The CDR3: CASSVEDRGIDEQYF. The CDR3 DNA reads TGTGCCAGCAGCGTAGAGGACAGGGGAATCGATGAGCAGTACTTC. This chain joins TRBV9 and TRBJ2-5, with 9 bases identical to TRBD1. CDR1 is SGDLS and CDR2 is YYNGEE in the germline V gene. Trimming removed 0 bases from V and 11 bases from J; junction bases left unmatched: 11. The CDR3 consists of 15 residues.

This chain uses TRBV7-9 with TRBJ2-6; D remains unclear. The germline V gene has CDR1 SEHNR and CDR2 FQNEAQ (reference sequence). The CDR3 is 16 amino acids. The germline V and J ends were trimmed by 5 bases and 0 bases, with 11 bases remaining between them. The CDR3 spells CASSARALSGANVLTF. In DNA form, the CDR3 reads TGTGCCAGCAGCGCAAGGGCCCTCTCTGGGGCCAACGTCCTGACTTTC.

This clonotype showed up just once. V usage is TRBV4-2 and J usage is TRBJ2-1; unclear D gene. The CDR3 consists of 16 residues. The germline V and J ends were trimmed by 3 bases and 0 bases, with 12 bases remaining between them. The germline V gene has CDR1 LGHNA and CDR2 YNFKEQ. The CDR3 region is CASSQKALSSYNEQFF. The CDR3 region has the DNA TGTGCCAGCAGCCAGAAGGCCTTAAGCTCCTACAATGAGCAGTTCTTC.

This clonotype was counted between two and nine times. V and J are TRBV10-3 and TRBJ2-7; TRBD2 matches 7 bases. This CDR3 comprises 13 residues. CDR1 and CDR2 (germline): ENHRY, SYGVKD. J was trimmed by 6 bases and V by 10 bases; bases with no gene match: 12. CDR3 sequence: CATFEVSGGEQYF. CDR3 bases: TGTGCCACCTTCGAGGTGTCGGGGGGCGAGCAGTACTTC.

This sequence joins TRBV7-8 and TRBJ2-5, with D tentatively TRBD2 (5 bases). Germline loops: CDR1 SGHVS, CDR2 FQNEAQ. This CDR3 spans 14 amino acids. Trimming pared 2 bases from V and 5 bases from J, leaving 12 bases between. DNA for the CDR3: TGTGCCAGCAGCTTACGCCCGGGAAGGGAGACCCAGTACTTC. As protein: CASSLRPGRETQYF.

The V and J genes are TRBV5-1 and TRBJ2-7; 7 nucleotides line up with TRBD2. The CDR3 has 15 residues. V was pared by 0 bases and J by 2 bases, with 5 bases of the junction left unmatched. Germline-derived CDR1 and CDR2 are SGHRS and YFSETQ. The CDR3 sequence is CASSLAASGAYEQYF. CDR3 DNA sequence: TGCGCCAGCAGCTTGGCGGCTAGCGGAGCCTACGAGCAGTACTTC.

The V and J genes are TRBV27 and TRBJ2-1, with D perhaps being TRBD1 or TRBD2 (5 bases each). Germline CDR1 reads MNHEY; CDR2 reads SMNVEV (reference sequence). Trimming removed 7 bases from V and 5 bases from J, with 15 bases in between. This CDR3 is built from 14 residues. DNA of the CDR3: TGTGCCAGCACCTACCAGGGACCCCACAATGAGCAGTTCTTC. Encoded protein: CASTYQGPHNEQFF.

The chain is built from TRBV6-5 and TRBJ2-1; D gene ambiguous. This CDR3 region has 14 residues. Deletions cut 2 bases from V and 4 bases from J, with 9 bases between. In germline, CDR1 is MNHEY, CDR2 SVGAGI. The CDR3 is CASSYQQRYNEQFF. CDR3 in DNA: TGTGCCAGCAGTTACCAACAGAGGTACAATGAGCAGTTCTTC.

CDR3 sequence reads: CAWTRTGAEQYF. CDR3 in DNA: TGTGCCTGGACCCGGACAGGGGCCGAGCAGTACTTC. V is TRBV30 and J is TRBJ2-5; 9 nucleotides match TRBD1. The J call is doubtful: the DNA matches TRBJ2-7 better. The CDR3 runs to 12 residues. Germline-derived CDR1 and CDR2 are GTSNPN and SVGIG (reference sequence).